These 28 T cell receptor beta chains were all obtained from the same sample, sequenced in a study of regulatory T cells in long-lasting Graves disease. Time point in this sample: newly diagnosed GD, antithyroid drugs for less than 3 months. With RNA extracted from PBMCs as input, the TCR library was made. For TCR beta, libraries came from iRepertoire HTBI primers and Arm-PCR of CDR3 regions. TCRdb fed the multiplex PCR reads into MiXCR, producing one record per CDR3 protein. The table records 530,000 or so distinct CDR3 sequences, about 15% of them present only once. The same sample was also used in a study of T cells in Graves' hyperthyroidism and ophthalmopathy.

Sequenced material: peripheral blood mononuclear cells (PBMCs), taken at new diagnosis, from a patient treated with antithyroid drugs. Receptor source: a man between 18 and 35 years old with Graves disease.

This clonotype appeared many times. The chain carries TRBV29-1 and TRBJ2-5; D is unresolved. This CDR3 comprises 12 residues. Germline values: CDR1 SQVTM, CDR2 ANQGSEA. Trimming cost V 2 bases and J 3 bases, with 7 bases left between them. The CDR3 reads CSVEWGEETQYF. In nucleotides, the CDR3 is TGCAGCGTTGAATGGGGTGAAGAGACCCAGTACTTC.

This clonotype has only a few counts. The rearrangement uses TRBV7-9 and TRBJ2-7; D ambiguous. This CDR3 region has 14 residues. The V gene's germline CDR1 is SEHNR and CDR2 FQNEAQ (reference sequence). Trimming removed 3 bases at V and 3 bases at J, with 12 bases between. The chain's CDR3 is CASSFGDILYEQYF. The CDR3 region has the DNA TGTGCCAGCAGCTTCGGTGACATTCTCTACGAGCAGTACTTC.

This clonotype was counted only a few times. The chain couples TRBV7-3 to TRBJ2-2, with 13 bases identical to TRBD2. The CDR3 loop spans 17 amino acids. Germline-derived CDR1 and CDR2 are SGHTA and FQGTGA. The V segment lost 5 bases and the J segment 2 bases; nucleotides outside the gene matches: 5. The CDR3 DNA is TGTGCCAGCAGCACACCGGGACTAGCGGGAAACACCGGGGAGCTGTTTTTT. Amino acid sequence: CASSTPGLAGNTGELFF.

J is TRBJ1-1 and V is TRBV28; D remains ambiguous. V lost 6 bases to trimming and J lost 7 bases, with 21 bases between them. Per germline, CDR1 MDHEN and CDR2 SYDVKM. This CDR3 spans 15 amino acids. CDR3 loop: CASSHRPPWGGEAFF. As DNA, the CDR3 is TGTGCCAGCAGCCATAGACCCCCCTGGGGTGGTGAAGCTTTCTTT.

This clonotype was seen a handful of times. This rearrangement joins TRBV7-8 to TRBJ2-1; D ambiguous. The J call is doubtful: the DNA matches TRBJ2-5 better. This CDR3 is 14 amino acids long. Germline V CDR1 and CDR2: SGHVS, FQNEAQ. CDR3 sequence reads: CASSLADRLETQYF. The CDR3 DNA follows: TGTGCCAGCAGCTTAGCTGATAGGTTGGAGACCCAGTACTTC.

Ten or more counts support this clonotype. This chain links TRBV19 with TRBJ2-1, with 8 bases matching TRBD2. The CDR3 consists of 16 residues. In germline, CDR1 is LNHDA, CDR2 SQIVND (reference sequence). V shed 7 bases, J shed 5 bases, and the junction held 13 bases outside the gene matches. DNA for the CDR3: TGTGCCAGTACCATAGCGGCACTAGCGGACAACAATGAGCAGTTCTTC. Protein: CASTIAALADNNEQFF.

In its sample, this clonotype was seen many times. This sequence joins TRBV7-8 and TRBJ2-3; D not resolved. This CDR3 is 13 amino acids long. Germline CDR1 SGHVS, CDR2 FQNEAQ. V lost 1 base and J 7 bases, leaving 9 bases between the germline ends. The CDR3: CASSLGADHTQYF. The CDR3 region has the DNA TGTGCCAGCAGCTTAGGTGCAGACCATACGCAGTATTTT.

This chain joins TRBV30 and TRBJ1-5, with TRBD1 matching over 7 bases. Looked up from germline, CDR1 is GTSNPN and CDR2 is SVGIG (reference sequence). The CDR3 loop spans 14 amino acids. The junction had 6 bases not matched to a gene; V was cut back by 2 bases and J by 5 bases. CDR3: CAWSLGTAHQPQHF. DNA of the CDR3: TGTGCCTGGAGTCTCGGGACAGCTCATCAGCCCCAGCATTTT.

This clonotype has a count of ten or more. The chain couples TRBV20-1 to TRBJ2-3; 7 bases align to TRBD2. With V trimmed by 1 base and J by 4 bases, 5 bases remained unmatched. Germline loops: CDR1 DFQATT, CDR2 SNEGSKA (reference sequence). This CDR3 has 14 residues. In nucleotides, the CDR3 is TGCAGTGCTAGAGTCGCTAGCGGTCCAGATACGCAGTATTTT. It specifies CSARVASGPDTQYF.

The DNA of the CDR3 is TGCAGCGTTGAACAGGGAGGAAGGGAGACCCAGTACTTC. The encoded protein is CSVEQGGRETQYF. The chain combines TRBV29-1 with TRBJ2-5; possibly TRBD2 for D (6 bases). Trimming pared 2 bases from V and 5 bases from J, leaving 12 bases between. Germline V gives CDR1 SQVTM, CDR2 ANQGSEA. The CDR3 is 13 residues long.

This clonotype was recorded many times. V and J are TRBV2 and TRBJ2-5; the D gene is possibly TRBD2 (6 bases). The ends were cut back, 6 bases at V and 8 bases at J, with 22 bases in the middle. This CDR3 is 15 amino acids long. Germline-derived CDR1 and CDR2 are SNHLY and FYNNEI. CDR3 sequence (DNA): TGTGCCAGCAGGGCTACGGAGGGAGGATTTGGAACCCAGTACTTC. Amino acid sequence: CASRATEGGFGTQYF.

Details on this clonotype: Possible read error: a much larger clone is one base away. This chain uses TRBV3-1 with TRBJ2-1, with 8 bases fitting TRBD2. CDR3 length equals 15 residues. CDR1 and CDR2 (germline): LGHDT, YNNKEL (reference sequence). J was trimmed by 6 bases and V by 2 bases; bases with no gene match: 6. The CDR3 sequence is CASSQSRGTSNEQFF. The CDR3 bases are TGTGCCAGCAGCCAATCAAGGGGGACTAGCAATGAGCAGTTCTTC.

This clonotype has ten or more counts. The chain links TRBV18 to TRBJ2-3; perhaps TRBD1 as D (6 bases). This CDR3 has 13 amino acids. Germline CDR1 and CDR2: KGHSH and LQKENI. Trimming removed 3 bases at V and 5 bases at J, with 9 bases between. CDR3 sequence reads: CASSPRDKDTQYF. CDR3 DNA sequence: TGTGCCAGCTCACCTCGGGACAAAGATACGCAGTATTTT.

This clonotype occurred many times. The V gene is TRBV5-1, the J gene TRBJ2-1; TRBD1 agrees at 12 bases. Germline CDR1 is SGHRS and CDR2 is YFSETQ. The CDR3 consists of 15 residues. The V gene end was trimmed by 4 bases and the J gene end by 9 bases; junction bases not matched to a gene: 8. CDR3 in DNA: TGCGCCAGCAGCGGGGGACAGGGGGCTATGGGTGAGCAGTTCTTC. Translation: CASSGGQGAMGEQFF.

This clonotype occurred many times. This sequence joins TRBV15 and TRBJ2-7; D possibly corresponds to TRBD1 (5 bases). The V gene's germline CDR1 is LNHNV and CDR2 YYDKDF (reference sequence). The CDR3 runs to 15 residues. V was clipped by 2 bases and J by 2 bases, with 13 bases between them. Here the CDR3 DNA reads TGTGCCACCAGCAGAAACAGGCGCGCGACCTACGAGCAGTACTTC. Translation: CATSRNRRATYEQYF.

The chain is built from TRBV7-9 and TRBJ2-1; 16 bases fit TRBD2. The CDR3 has 19 residues. The germline CDR1 and CDR2 sequences are SEHNR and FQNEAQ (reference sequence). The V segment lost 5 bases and the J segment 6 bases; nucleotides outside the gene matches: 13. The CDR3 DNA reads as TGTGCCAGCAGCCCGTCCCGAGGGACTAGCGGGAGGGCCGGCAATGAGCAGTTCTTC. This encodes CASSPSRGTSGRAGNEQFF.

The chain recombines TRBV13 with TRBJ2-1, with D possibly being TRBD2 (5 bases). The germline gives CDR1 PRHDT, CDR2 FYEKMQ (reference sequence). The V end lost 3 bases, the J end lost 7 bases, and 19 bases lay between the germline ends. The CDR3 is 16 residues long. The CDR3 coding sequence is TGTGCCAGCAGCTTTAGGCCAAGCGGAGGAGGAAATGAGCAGTTCTTC. Its protein product is CASSFRPSGGGNEQFF.

This clonotype was recorded many times. J is TRBJ2-5 and V is TRBV7-9, with TRBD2 identical over 7 bases. The CDR3 contains 15 residues. Trimming cost V 5 bases and J 1 base; bases outside gene matches: 7. The V gene's germline CDR1 is SEHNR and CDR2 FQNEAQ (reference sequence). The CDR3 loop is CASSAPLAPQETQYF. DNA of the CDR3: TGTGCCAGCAGCGCCCCACTAGCGCCCCAAGAGACCCAGTACTTC.

This clonotype has just a few counts. The chain joins TRBV6-2 or TRBV6-3 to TRBJ1-2, with no clear D. Germline V gene lookup returns CDR1 MNHEY and CDR2 SVGEGT. The ends were cut back, 6 bases at V and 1 base at J, with 3 bases in the middle. The CDR3 is 11 residues long. The CDR3 DNA reads TGTGCCAGCAGATATAACTATGGCTACACCTTC. Encoded protein: CASRYNYGYTF.

This chain links TRBV10-3 with TRBJ1-2; D is unclear. Trimming cost V 2 bases and J 4 bases, with 11 bases left between them. Per germline, CDR1 ENHRY and CDR2 SYGVKD. This CDR3 has 14 amino acids. CDR3 nucleotide sequence: TGTGCCATCAGTGAGCCTCGACCGCCCTATGGCTACACCTTC. Translation: CAISEPRPPYGYTF.

The chain joins TRBV12-3 or TRBV12-4 to TRBJ2-7; 12 bases agree with TRBD2. This CDR3 spans 17 amino acids. Trimming cost V 5 bases and J 2 bases; bases outside gene matches: 10. The CDR3 DNA sequence: TGTGCCAGCAGTCCCGGACTAGCGGGGACCGCCACCTACGAGCAGTACTTC. Translated: CASSPGLAGTATYEQYF.

This clonotype was counted many times. This chain links TRBV12-3 or TRBV12-4 with TRBJ1-3; D perhaps matches TRBD1 (6 bases). The CDR3 is made up of 15 amino acids. V gave up 3 bases and J gave up 4 bases, with 13 bases separating them. CDR3 loop: CASSFSGGAGNTIYF. CDR3 DNA: TGTGCCAGCAGTTTTTCCGGGGGCGCCGGAAACACCATATATTTT.

A few counts support this clonotype. The chain combines TRBV4-1 with TRBJ2-7; 11 bases align to TRBD2. This CDR3 is built from 14 residues. J gave up 5 bases and V 1 base, and 1 base lay outside the gene matches. Germline values: CDR1 MGHRA, CDR2 YSYEKL. The CDR3 is CASSQAGLADEQYF. CDR3 bases: TGCGCCAGCAGCCAAGCGGGACTAGCGGACGAGCAGTACTTC.

The genes are TRBV5-1 and TRBJ1-1, with 8 bases fitting TRBD1. The length of the CDR3 is 15 residues. The V segment lost 3 bases and the J segment 5 bases; nucleotides outside the gene matches: 9. Germline V gives CDR1 SGHRS, CDR2 YFSETQ. Here the CDR3 reads CASSSSGGAWTEAFF. CDR3 sequence (DNA): TGCGCCAGCAGCTCTTCAGGGGGCGCGTGGACTGAAGCTTTCTTT.

This clonotype was detected ten times or more. This chain links TRBV28 with TRBJ1-5, with 12 bases that match TRBD1. V shed 3 bases, J shed 1 base, and the junction held 4 bases outside the gene matches. CDR3 size: 17 residues. In germline, CDR1 is MDHEN, CDR2 SYDVKM. The CDR3 region is CASSFAGQGASNQPQHF. CDR3 nucleotide sequence: TGTGCCAGCAGTTTCGCGGGACAGGGGGCGAGCAATCAGCCCCAGCATTTT.

The chain recombines TRBV5-4 with TRBJ2-6, with 7 bases that match TRBD1. The CDR3 loop spans 16 amino acids. V shed 2 bases, J shed 2 bases, and the junction held 4 bases outside the gene matches. The germline CDR1 and CDR2 sequences are SGHNT and YYREEE (reference sequence). The DNA for the CDR3 is TGTGCCAGCAGCTTACAGGGGATGACTGGGGCCAACGTCCTGACTTTC. It encodes CASSLQGMTGANVLTF.

This clonotype was found a few times. The chain is built from TRBV20-1 and TRBJ2-6, with 9 bases lining up with TRBD2. Losses at the gene ends were 5 bases for V and 2 bases for J; bases not matched to a gene: 22. There are 21 residues in the CDR3. The germline CDR1 and CDR2 sequences are DFQATT and SNEGSKA (reference sequence). CDR3 residues: CSAHPGLAGPPARTGANVLTF. The CDR3 DNA follows: TGCAGTGCTCATCCCGGGCTAGCGGGACCCCCCGCTCGAACTGGGGCCAACGTCCTGACTTTC.

This clonotype was recorded a few times. J is TRBJ2-3 and V is TRBV9; 8 bases line up with TRBD1. The V segment lost 7 bases and the J segment 5 bases; nucleotides outside the gene matches: 9. CDR3 length: 14 amino acids. Germline CDR1 and CDR2: SGDLS and YYNGEE. CDR3 DNA: TGTGCCAGCGGGAGAGGGACAGGTCAAGATACGCAGTATTTT. It yields the protein CASGRGTGQDTQYF.